This TCR beta chain derives from a study of blood T cell repertoires in COVID-19. TCRdb keeps only in-frame clones here, not all; method: immunoSEQ multiplex PCR. The table records roughly 70,000 clones, more than 70% of them present only once. V was trimmed by 0 bases and J by 1 base, leaving 14 bases between them. The germline V gene encodes CDR1 SGHRS and CDR2 YFSETQ. The length of the CDR3 is 17 residues. This clone was counted a single time. The genes are TRBV5-1 and TRBJ1-3, with D uncertain. The TCR originated in a woman aged 55 to 70 with acute or convalescent COVID-19. The sample comprised peripheral blood. In nucleotides, the CDR3 is TGCGCCAGCAGCTTGGGACGTGCGAGGGCATCTGGAAACACCATATATTTT. Protein sequence: CASSLGRARASGNTIYF.